The text below deals with one T cell receptor beta chain. It has no known antigen specificity. Per-nucleotide qualities are absent, and no much larger clonotype sits a single base away. Using the deep immunoSEQ assay, TCR CDR3 regions were amplified from genomic DNA by multiplex PCR. Genomic DNA extracted from each cell subset was distributed evenly over all wells of several immunoSEQ 96-well plates, and each plate served as one replicate. For sorted subsets, each replicate PCR was loaded with about 200 ng genomic DNA, equivalent to 30,000 to 35,000 T cell genomes. Purified libraries were quantified with a Qubit 3.0 fluorometer, sized on a Bioanalyzer 2100, and re-quantified with the KAPA Library Quantification kit. Every immunoSEQ 96-well plate was sequenced on a dedicated single-read 150-cycle Illumina NextSeq 550 flow cell. The published analysis was carried out like this. Because the immunoSEQ output included only junctional sequences and no quality scores, the filtering could not be the same as the filtering used for full-length reads. Sequences were annotated with PyIR, a Python wrapper for IgBLAST v1.9, using IMGT germline references to assign V/J genes and CDR3. Any read was removed if the V/J assignment was weak (E-value above 1e-6), the CDR3 was missing, or the read contained stop codons, out-of-frame junctions, or ambiguous translated residues. V3J clonotypes were defined as sequences sharing the same inferred V gene, J gene, and CDR3 amino acid sequence. Percentage overlap between repertoires was calculated by dividing the number of shared unique clonotypes by the size of the smaller repertoire. Richness of each repertoire was evaluated using RTK rarefaction, the Chao1 estimator, and Recon v2.1 estimates of unobserved clonotypes. Generation probabilities for all TCRbeta clonotypes obtained by the gDNA method from a few donors were computed using OLGA. TCRdb took over this immuneACCESS table, retaining in-frame rearrangements with V and J assigned. Such tables are incomplete; in checked studies, under half of the missing clones stem from an unresolved V gene, and the remainder is unexplained. That table gives V, J and clone size, and the DNA gave D and trimming. Counted in this sample were some 1.4 million clones; roughly 97% of them appeared once. The ten biggest clones cover approximately 1.1% of the sample.

Donors were healthy HIV-negative adults with no recently reported acute infections or vaccinations. All donors were Caucasian adults living in Nashville, Tennessee, USA. Magnetic negative selection was used to enrich CD4+ T cells, after which naive cells were positively selected on CD45RA and the negative fraction became the memory subset. Blood was obtained by leukapheresis, after which PBMCs were separated by Ficoll-Histopaque density gradient centrifugation and cryopreserved in liquid nitrogen vapor phase. Analytical flow cytometry was used to check the purity and quantity of each magnetically sorted T cell population. Each sorted fraction had its genomic DNA isolated and then quantified by UV absorbance on a Nanodrop 2000c. V sheds 0 bases and J sheds 4 bases, leaving 15 bases between their ends. The CDR3 runs 15 amino acids, cysteine and phenylalanine included. The only DNA kept is the CDR3, 45 bases in frame from the first base. From the germline V gene (reference sequence), CDR1 is GTSNPN and CDR2 is SVGIG.

The data were taken from a study of shared clonotypes between healthy human individuals (dated by TCRdb to 2018 to 2021). Broadly, across the study: A few men and a couple of women, aged 18 to 49 years, made up the cohort. To estimate repertoire size and how much clonotypes are shared between individuals, the study performed deep sequencing of blood TCR repertoires from five healthy adults. For each donor, CD4 naive and CD4 memory were each run on three plates, CD8 naive on two plates, and CD8 memory on one plate. Per donor, leukapheresis produced somewhere between about 0.9 and 10 billion PBMCs. Different laboratories and diverse techniques were used to prepare libraries and sequence TCR repertoires, to increase sequencing depth and limit assay-specific biases.

What the authors observed across the whole study: Naive subsets generally had larger estimated clonotype richness than memory subsets did. Across four donors, roughly 5.4% of naive CD4, approximately 4% of naive CD8, under 2.5% of memory CD4, and 0.3% to 0.45% of memory CD8 clonotypes were shared. Compared with non-shared clonotypes, clonotypes shared by all four sorted-subset donors had higher generation probabilities. Sampling was restricted to blood, and TCR repertoires in tissues likely differ from the TCR repertoires found in blood. Based on pairwise subsampling, the degree of clonotype sharing among donors was expected to be affected by sequencing depth. Rarefaction of sorted-subset datasets indicated incomplete sequencing despite the large sequencing depth. Because the study included a small number of donors, the genetic and exposure-history diversity represented was limited.

This chain is built from TRBV30 and TRBJ1-2, with TRBD1 tentatively as D gene (6 bases match). The sequencing sample was made of naive CD4+ T cells sorted from blood. The sample's cell subset or site label is to be understood as: CD45RA+ positively selected. This receptor was taken from a man aged 30 to 45 in good health. The sequenced DNA is TGTGCCTGGAGTGTACGAGGGACACAGTTCTATGGCTACACCTTC. Translated, this is CAWSVRGTQFYGYTF.